This T cell receptor (beta chain) comes out of a study of CD8+CD57+ T cells in acquired aplastic anemia. Genomic DNA templated the TCR beta VDJ and CDR3 profiling. TCRdb called the reads again in MiXCR, with one record for every CDR3 protein. Of about 180,000 distinct CDR3 sequences detected, 45% to 60% appear once; the ten largest clones hold roughly 13%. This clonotype was seen only a few times. All patients picked for sequencing had shown, by flow cytometry, an expansion of CD8+CD57+ cells. Severe acquired aplastic anemia was present in every patient. The CDR3 totals 13 residues. CDR1 MRHNA and CDR2 SNTAGT come from the germline V gene. Deletions cut 0 bases from V and 8 bases from J, with 10 bases between.

The V gene is TRBV6-4, the J gene TRBJ1-2; D is unresolved. This clonotype was obtained from a human donor with aplastic anemia. The sample comprised sorted CD4+, CD8+, or CD8+CD57+ T cells (not recorded which) from PBMCs. The CDR3 region has the DNA TGTGCCAGCAGTGACTCTGAAAGAGGAGGCTACACCTTC. Its translation: CASSDSERGGYTF.